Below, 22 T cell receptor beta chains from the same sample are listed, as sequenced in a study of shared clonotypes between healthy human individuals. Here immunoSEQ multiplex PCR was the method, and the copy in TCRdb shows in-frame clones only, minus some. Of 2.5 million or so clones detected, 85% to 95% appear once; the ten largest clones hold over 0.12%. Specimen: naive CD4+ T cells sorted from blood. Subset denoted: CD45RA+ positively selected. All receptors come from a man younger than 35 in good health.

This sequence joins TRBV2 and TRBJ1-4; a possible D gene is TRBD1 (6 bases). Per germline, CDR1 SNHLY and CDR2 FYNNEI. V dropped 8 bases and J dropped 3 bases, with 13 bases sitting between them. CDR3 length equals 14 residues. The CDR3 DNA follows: TGTGCCAGCGCCAGGGGTACCCCTAATGAAAAACTGTTTTTT. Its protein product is CASARGTPNEKLFF.

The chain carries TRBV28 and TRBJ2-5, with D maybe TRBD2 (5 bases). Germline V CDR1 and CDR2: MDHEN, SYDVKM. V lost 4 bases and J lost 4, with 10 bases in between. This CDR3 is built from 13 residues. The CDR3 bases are TGTGCCAGCAGTTCCGGGGTGGTAGAGACCCAGTACTTC. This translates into CASSSGVVETQYF.

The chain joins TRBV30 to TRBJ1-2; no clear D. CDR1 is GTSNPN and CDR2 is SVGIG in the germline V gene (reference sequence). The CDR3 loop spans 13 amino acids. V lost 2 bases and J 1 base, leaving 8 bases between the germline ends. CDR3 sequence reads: CAWSQQINYGYTF. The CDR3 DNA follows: TGTGCCTGGAGTCAACAGATTAACTATGGCTACACCTTC.

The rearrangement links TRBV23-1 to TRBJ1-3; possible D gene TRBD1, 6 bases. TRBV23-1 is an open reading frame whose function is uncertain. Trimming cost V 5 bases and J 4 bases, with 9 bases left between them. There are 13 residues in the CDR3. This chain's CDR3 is CASSWQGGNTIYF. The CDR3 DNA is TGCGCCAGCAGTTGGCAGGGGGGAAACACCATATATTTT.

The CDR3 loop reads CASSPVWGLAKNIQYF. The CDR3 DNA sequence: TGCGCCAGCAGCCCGGTGTGGGGACTAGCCAAAAACATTCAGTACTTC. The chain uses TRBV4-3 and TRBJ2-4; D might be TRBD2 (6 bases). Germline CDR1 LGHNA, CDR2 YSLEER. V was shortened by 4 bases and J by 0 bases, with 13 bases between the two germline ends. CDR3 length: 16 amino acids.

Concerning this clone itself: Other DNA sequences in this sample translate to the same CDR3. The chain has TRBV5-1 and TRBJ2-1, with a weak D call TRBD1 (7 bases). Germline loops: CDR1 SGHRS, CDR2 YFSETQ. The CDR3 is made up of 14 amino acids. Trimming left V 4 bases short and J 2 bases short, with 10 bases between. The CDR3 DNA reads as TGCGCCAGCAGCGCGGGACAGACCTACAATGAGCAGTTCTTC. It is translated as CASSAGQTYNEQFF.

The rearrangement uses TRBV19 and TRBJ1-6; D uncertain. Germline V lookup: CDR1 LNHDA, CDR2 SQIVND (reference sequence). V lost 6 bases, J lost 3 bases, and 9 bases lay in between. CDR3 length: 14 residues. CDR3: CASRVGVYNSPLHF. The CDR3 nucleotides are TGTGCCAGTAGAGTTGGGGTCTATAATTCACCCCTCCACTTT.

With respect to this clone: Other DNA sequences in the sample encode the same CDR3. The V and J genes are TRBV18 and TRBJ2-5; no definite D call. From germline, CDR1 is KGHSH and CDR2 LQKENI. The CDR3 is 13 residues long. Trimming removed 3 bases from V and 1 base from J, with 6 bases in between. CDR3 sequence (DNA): TGTGCCAGCTCACCGGGCTTCCAAGAGACCCAGTACTTC. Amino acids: CASSPGFQETQYF.

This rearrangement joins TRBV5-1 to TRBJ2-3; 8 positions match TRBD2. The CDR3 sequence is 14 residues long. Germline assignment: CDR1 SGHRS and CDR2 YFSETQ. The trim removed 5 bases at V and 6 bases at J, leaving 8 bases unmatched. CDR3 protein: CASRPGTSMDTQYF. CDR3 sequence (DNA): TGCGCCAGCAGGCCCGGGACTAGTATGGATACGCAGTATTTT. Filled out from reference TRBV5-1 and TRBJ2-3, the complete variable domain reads KAGVTQTPRYLIKTRGQQVTLSCSPISGHRSVSWYQQTPGQGLQFLFEYFSETQRNKGNFPGRFSGRQFSNSRSEMNVSTLELGDSALYLCASRPGTSMDTQYFGPGTRLTVL.

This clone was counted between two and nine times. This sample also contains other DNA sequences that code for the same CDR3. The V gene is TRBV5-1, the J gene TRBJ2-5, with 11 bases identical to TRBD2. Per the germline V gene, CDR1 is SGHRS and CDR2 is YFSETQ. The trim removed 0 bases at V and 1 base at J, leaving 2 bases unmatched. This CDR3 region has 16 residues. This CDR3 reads CASSLGLAGSQETQYF. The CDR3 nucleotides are TGCGCCAGCAGCTTGGGACTAGCGGGGAGCCAAGAGACCCAGTACTTC.

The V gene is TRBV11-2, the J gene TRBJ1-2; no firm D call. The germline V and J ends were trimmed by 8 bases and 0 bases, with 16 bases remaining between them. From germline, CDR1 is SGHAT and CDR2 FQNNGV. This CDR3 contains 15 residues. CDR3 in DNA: TGTGCCAGCCGATCTTTAAGGAACTCTAACTATGGCTACACCTTC. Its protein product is CASRSLRNSNYGYTF.

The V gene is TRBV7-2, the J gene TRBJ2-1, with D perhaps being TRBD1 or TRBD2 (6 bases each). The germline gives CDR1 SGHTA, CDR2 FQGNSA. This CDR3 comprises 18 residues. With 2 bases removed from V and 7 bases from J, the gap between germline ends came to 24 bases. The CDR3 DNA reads TGTGCCAGCAGCTTATCACAGGGAGGCGGCGGAGGAGGGAATGAGCAGTTCTTC. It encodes CASSLSQGGGGGGNEQFF.

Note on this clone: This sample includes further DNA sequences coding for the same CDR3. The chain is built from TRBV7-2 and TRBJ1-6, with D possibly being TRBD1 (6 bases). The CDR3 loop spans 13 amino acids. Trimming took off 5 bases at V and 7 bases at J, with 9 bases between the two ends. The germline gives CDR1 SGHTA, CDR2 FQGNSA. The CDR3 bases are TGTGCCAGCAGCCCCGGGGGCAATTCACCCCTCCACTTT. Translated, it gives CASSPGGNSPLHF.

The CDR3 loop is CASSIDRDYEQYF. The CDR3, as DNA: TGTGCCAGCAGCATCGACAGAGACTACGAGCAGTACTTC. V is TRBV5-4 and J is TRBJ2-7, with D perhaps TRBD1 (5 bases). The CDR3 has 13 residues. Trimming pared 4 bases from V and 3 bases from J, leaving 11 bases between. CDR1 is SGHNT and CDR2 is YYREEE in the germline V gene (reference sequence).

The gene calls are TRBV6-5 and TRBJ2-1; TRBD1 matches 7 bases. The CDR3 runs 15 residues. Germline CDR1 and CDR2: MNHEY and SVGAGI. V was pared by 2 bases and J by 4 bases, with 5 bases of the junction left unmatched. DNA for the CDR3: TGTGCCAGCAGTTACACCGGGACAGTATACAATGAGCAGTTCTTC. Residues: CASSYTGTVYNEQFF.

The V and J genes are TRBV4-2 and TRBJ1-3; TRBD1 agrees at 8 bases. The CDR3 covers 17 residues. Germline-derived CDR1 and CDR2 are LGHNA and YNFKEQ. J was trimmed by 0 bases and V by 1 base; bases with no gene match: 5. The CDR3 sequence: CASSQGWDRTSGNTIYF. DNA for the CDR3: TGTGCCAGCAGCCAAGGTTGGGACAGGACCTCTGGAAACACCATATATTTT.

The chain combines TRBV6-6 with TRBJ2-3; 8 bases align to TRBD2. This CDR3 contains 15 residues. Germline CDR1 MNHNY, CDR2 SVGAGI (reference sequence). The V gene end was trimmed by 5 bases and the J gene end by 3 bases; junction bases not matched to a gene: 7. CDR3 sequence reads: CASSTARGGTDTQYF. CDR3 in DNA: TGTGCCAGCAGTACCGCCCGGGGGGGGACAGATACGCAGTATTTT.

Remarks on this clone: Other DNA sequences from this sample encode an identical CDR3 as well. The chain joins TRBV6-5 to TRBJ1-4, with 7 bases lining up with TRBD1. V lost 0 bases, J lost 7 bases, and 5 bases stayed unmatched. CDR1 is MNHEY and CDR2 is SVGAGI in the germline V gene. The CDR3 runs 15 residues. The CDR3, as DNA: TGTGCCAGCAGTTACTCAGCAGGGGGAGGTGAAAAACTGTTTTTT. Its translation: CASSYSAGGGEKLFF.

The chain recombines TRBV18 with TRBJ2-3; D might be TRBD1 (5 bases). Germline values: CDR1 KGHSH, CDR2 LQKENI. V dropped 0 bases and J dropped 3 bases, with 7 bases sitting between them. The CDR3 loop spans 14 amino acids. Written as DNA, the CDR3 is TGTGCCAGCTCACCACCGACAGCGACAGATACGCAGTATTTT. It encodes CASSPPTATDTQYF.

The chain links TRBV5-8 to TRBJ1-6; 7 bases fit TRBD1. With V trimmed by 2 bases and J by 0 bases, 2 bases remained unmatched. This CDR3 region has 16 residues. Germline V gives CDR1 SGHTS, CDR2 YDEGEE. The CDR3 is CASSLQGSSYNSPLHF. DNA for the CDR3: TGTGCCAGCAGCTTACAGGGGAGCTCCTATAATTCACCCCTCCACTTT.

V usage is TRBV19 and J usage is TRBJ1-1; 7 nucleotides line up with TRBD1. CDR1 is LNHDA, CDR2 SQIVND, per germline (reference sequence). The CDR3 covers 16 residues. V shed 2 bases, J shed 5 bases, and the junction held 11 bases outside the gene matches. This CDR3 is CASSIPREGAGTEAFF. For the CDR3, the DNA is TGTGCCAGTAGTATACCCCGGGAGGGGGCAGGGACTGAAGCTTTCTTT.

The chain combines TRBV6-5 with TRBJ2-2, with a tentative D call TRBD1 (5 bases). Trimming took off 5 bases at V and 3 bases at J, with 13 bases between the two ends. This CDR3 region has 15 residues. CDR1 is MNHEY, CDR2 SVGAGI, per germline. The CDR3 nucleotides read TGTGCCAGCAGTCCCCCTACAGGACACACCGGGGAGCTGTTTTTT. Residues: CASSPPTGHTGELFF.